This TCR beta chain was found in a study of blood T cell repertoires in COVID-19. Study at large: PBMCs, B-cell-depleted T cells, or T cells were the source of the cDNA or gDNA that made up the material.

CDR3 length: 16 amino acids. Looked up from germline, CDR1 is MNHNS and CDR2 is SASEGT. V shed 4 bases and J shed 4 bases, with 19 bases lying between them. As processed by the authors: Amplification with reference gene primers provided the estimates of nucleated cell counts. Generated by immunoSEQ multiplex PCR, the TCRdb table keeps only in-frame clones and is missing some. The V and J calls and clone size come from that table; D and trimming were worked out from the DNA. In the table there are 250,000 or so clones, 84% of which are singletons. This chain joins TRBV6-1 and TRBJ1-2; D might be TRBD1 (6 bases). Specimen: peripheral blood. The source of this sequence is a woman aged 40-49 years who had recovered from COVID-19. The CDR3 sequence: CASSGPFGQKGYGYTF. In nucleotides, the CDR3 is TGTGCCAGCAGTGGCCCCTTTGGACAGAAGGGCTATGGCTACACCTTC.